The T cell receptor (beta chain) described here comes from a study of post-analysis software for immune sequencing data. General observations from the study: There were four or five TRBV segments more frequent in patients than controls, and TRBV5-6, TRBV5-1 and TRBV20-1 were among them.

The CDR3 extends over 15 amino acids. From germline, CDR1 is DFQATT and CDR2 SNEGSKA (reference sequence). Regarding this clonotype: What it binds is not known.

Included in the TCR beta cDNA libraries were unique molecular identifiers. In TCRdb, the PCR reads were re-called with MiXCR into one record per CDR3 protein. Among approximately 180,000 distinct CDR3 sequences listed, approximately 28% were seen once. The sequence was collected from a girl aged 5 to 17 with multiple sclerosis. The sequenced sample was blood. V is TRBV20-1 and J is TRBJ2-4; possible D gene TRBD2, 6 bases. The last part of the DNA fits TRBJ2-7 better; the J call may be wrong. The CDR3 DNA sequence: TGCAGTGCTCGCCCTCGGAGGGCCGAGATCTACGAGCAGTACTTC. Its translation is CSARPRRAEIYEQYF.